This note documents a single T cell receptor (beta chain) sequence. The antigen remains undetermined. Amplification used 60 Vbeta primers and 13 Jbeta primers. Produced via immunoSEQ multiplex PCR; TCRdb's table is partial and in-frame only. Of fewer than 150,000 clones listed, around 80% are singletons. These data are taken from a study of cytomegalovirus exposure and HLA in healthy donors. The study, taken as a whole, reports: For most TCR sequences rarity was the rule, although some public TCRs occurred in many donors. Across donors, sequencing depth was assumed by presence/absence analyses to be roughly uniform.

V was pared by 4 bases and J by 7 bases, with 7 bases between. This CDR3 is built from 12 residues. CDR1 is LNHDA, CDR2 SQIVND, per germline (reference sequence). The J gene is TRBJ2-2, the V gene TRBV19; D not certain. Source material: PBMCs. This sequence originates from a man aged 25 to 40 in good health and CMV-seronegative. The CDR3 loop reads CASSTSGGELFF. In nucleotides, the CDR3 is TGTGCCAGTAGTACTTCCGGCGGGGAGCTGTTTTTT.